These 3 T cell receptor beta chains originate from one sample sequenced in a study of blood T cells in healthy people across ages. Using a J-beta primer mix together with a sample-barcoded 5' primer, a second PCR was run for about 7 to 12 cycles. TCRdb analysed the 5' RACE reads with MiXCR anew, one entry per CDR3 protein. The sample carries hundreds of thousands of distinct CDR3 sequences, around 50% recorded once. Sequencing was carried out using blood. These receptors were collected from a man in his forties or fifties in good health.

This clonotype has a handful of counts. The chain recombines TRBV7-2 with TRBJ2-4; D is undetermined. V shed 5 bases and J shed 0 bases, with 8 bases lying between them. This CDR3 comprises 14 residues. Germline CDR1 SGHTA, CDR2 FQGNSA. This CDR3 reads CASSPAIAKNIQYF. CDR3 nucleotides: TGTGCCAGCAGCCCCGCAATAGCCAAAAACATTCAGTACTTC.

This rearrangement joins TRBV20-1 to TRBJ2-1; D not resolved. The germline CDR1 and CDR2 sequences are DFQATT and SNEGSKA (reference sequence). This CDR3 is built from 12 residues. The V end was cut by 2 bases, the J end by 9 bases, with 11 bases between. The CDR3 spells CSARWIKGEQFF. CDR3 DNA sequence: TGCAGTGCTAGATGGATAAAGGGTGAGCAGTTCTTC.

This clonotype came up once. The V call is TRBV20-1, the J call TRBJ2-1; 8 bases fit TRBD2. Germline-derived CDR1 and CDR2 are DFQATT and SNEGSKA (reference sequence). V was clipped by 0 bases and J by 1 base; unmatched bases: 11. The length of the CDR3 is 18 residues. The CDR3 DNA reads as TGCAGTGCTAGAGATGTCAGCGGGAGTGGAAGATCCTACAATGAGCAGTTCTTC. This translates into CSARDVSGSGRSYNEQFF.